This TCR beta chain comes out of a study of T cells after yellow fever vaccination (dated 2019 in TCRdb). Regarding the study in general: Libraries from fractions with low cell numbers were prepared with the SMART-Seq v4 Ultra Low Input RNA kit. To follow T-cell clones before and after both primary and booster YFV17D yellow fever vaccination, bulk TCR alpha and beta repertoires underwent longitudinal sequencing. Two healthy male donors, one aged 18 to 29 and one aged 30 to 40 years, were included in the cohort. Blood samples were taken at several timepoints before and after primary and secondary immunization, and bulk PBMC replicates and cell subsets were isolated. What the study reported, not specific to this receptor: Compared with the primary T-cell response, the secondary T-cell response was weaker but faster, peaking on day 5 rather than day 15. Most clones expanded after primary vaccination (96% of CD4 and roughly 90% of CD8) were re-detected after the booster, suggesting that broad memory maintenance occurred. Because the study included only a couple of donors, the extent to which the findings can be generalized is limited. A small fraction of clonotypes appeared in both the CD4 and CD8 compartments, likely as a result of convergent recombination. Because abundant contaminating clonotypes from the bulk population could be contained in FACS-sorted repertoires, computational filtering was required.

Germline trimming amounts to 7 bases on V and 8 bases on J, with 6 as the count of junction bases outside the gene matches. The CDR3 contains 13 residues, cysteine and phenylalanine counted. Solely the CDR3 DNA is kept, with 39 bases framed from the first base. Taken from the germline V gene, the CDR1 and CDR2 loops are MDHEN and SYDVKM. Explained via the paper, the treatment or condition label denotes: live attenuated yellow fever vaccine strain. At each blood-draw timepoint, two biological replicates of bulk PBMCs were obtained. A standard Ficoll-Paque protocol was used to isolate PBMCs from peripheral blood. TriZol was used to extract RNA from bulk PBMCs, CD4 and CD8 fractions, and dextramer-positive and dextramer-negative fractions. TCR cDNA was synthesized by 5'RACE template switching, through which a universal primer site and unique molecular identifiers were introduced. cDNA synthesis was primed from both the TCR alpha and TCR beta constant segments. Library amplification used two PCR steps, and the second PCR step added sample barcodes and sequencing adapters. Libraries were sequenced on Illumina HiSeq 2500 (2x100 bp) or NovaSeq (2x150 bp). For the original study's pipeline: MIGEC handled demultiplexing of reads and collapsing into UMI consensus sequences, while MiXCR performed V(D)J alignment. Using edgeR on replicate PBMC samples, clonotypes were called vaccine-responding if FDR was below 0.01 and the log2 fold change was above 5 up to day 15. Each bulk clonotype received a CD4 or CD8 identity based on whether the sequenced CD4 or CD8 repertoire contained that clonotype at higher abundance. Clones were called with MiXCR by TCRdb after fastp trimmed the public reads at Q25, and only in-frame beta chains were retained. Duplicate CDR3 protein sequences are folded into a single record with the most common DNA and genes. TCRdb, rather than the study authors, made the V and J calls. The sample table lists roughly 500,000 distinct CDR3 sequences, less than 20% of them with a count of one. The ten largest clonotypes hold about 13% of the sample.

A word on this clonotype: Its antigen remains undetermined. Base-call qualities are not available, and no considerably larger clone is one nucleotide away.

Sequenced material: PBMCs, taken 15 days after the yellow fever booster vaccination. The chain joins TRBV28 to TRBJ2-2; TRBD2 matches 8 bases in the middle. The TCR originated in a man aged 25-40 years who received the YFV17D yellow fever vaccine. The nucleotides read TGTGCCAGCACCTTAGCGGGACGGGGGGAGCTGTTTTTT. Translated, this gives CASTLAGRGELFF.